This T cell receptor (beta chain) appears in the sequencing data of a study of T cells after yellow fever vaccination. Findings and caveats of the study: Repertoires sorted by FACS could include abundant clonotypes that are contaminants from the bulk population.

In the case of this clonotype: Antigen specificity is unknown.

V lost 8 bases and J lost 0, with 14 bases in between. CDR3 size: 14 residues. CDR1 SGHRS and CDR2 YFSETQ come from the germline V gene. TCRdb re-called the 5' RACE reads through MiXCR, storing one row per CDR3 protein. Of approximately 550,000 distinct CDR3 sequences in the sample, 15% to 20% were seen once. The TCR comes from a man aged 30-40 years who received the YFV17D yellow fever vaccine. This chain connects TRBV5-1 to TRBJ2-5; D gene uncertain. The sequencing used PBMCs, collected 15 days after the yellow fever booster vaccination. CDR3 DNA: TGCGCCAGAGCCAGGCTTTGGGACCAAGAGACCCAGTACTTC. Translating it yields CARARLWDQETQYF.